This TCR beta chain was identified during a study of cytotoxic CD8 clonotypes in ibrutinib-treated CLL. This clone came up a few times. Antigen specificity is unknown. The assay was immunoSEQ multiplex PCR, and TCRdb's table has in-frame clones only and misses some. In the table there are fewer than 300,000 clones, approximately 76% of which are singletons. Findings and limits, study-wide: The clonality went up when patients responded to ibrutinib and dropped back toward baseline at progression.

The starting material was PBMCs, obtained at disease progression, from a patient treated with ibrutinib. This clonotype originated in a human donor with chronic lymphocytic leukemia.

CDR3 DNA: TGTGCCAGCAGTCGTTGGACTAGCGGGGGGGATGATGAGCAGTTCTTC. This sequence encodes CASSRWTSGGDDEQFF. The chain employs TRBV11-2 and TRBJ2-1; TRBD2 matches at 15 bases. Germline CDR1 SGHAT, CDR2 FQNNGV. V trimming: 6 bases; J trimming: 8 bases; junction bases outside the gene matches: 8. The CDR3 has 16 residues.